The TCR beta chain under discussion was sequenced for a study of CD8 T cells in ankylosing spondylitis. Concerning this clonotype itself: Its matching antigen is unknown.

Study-level results: Seemingly distinctive of ankylosing spondylitis blood was a TCR beta motif formed by eight highly homologous variants. Reportedly, matched ankylosing spondylitis synovial fluid was significantly enriched for disease-linked clones.

TCRdb fed the 5' RACE reads into MiXCR, producing one record per CDR3 protein. The table shows 300,000 to 350,000 distinct CDR3 sequences, with roughly 15% occurring only once. Trimming stripped 7 bases from V and 0 bases from J, with 16 bases between. The CDR3 spans 16 residues. Germline lookup yields CDR1 SGHRS and CDR2 YFSETQ. Sequencing was done on a sample of blood, either unsorted or a sorted T cell fraction (not recorded which). The TCR comes from a male donor with ankylosing spondylitis or in good health (not recorded which). This sequence joins TRBV5-1 and TRBJ2-2; D may match TRBD1 or TRBD2 (5 bases each). CDR3 nucleotides: TGCGCCAGCGGTCGGGACCCTATATCGAACACCGGGGAGCTGTTTTTT. This gives the protein CASGRDPISNTGELFF.